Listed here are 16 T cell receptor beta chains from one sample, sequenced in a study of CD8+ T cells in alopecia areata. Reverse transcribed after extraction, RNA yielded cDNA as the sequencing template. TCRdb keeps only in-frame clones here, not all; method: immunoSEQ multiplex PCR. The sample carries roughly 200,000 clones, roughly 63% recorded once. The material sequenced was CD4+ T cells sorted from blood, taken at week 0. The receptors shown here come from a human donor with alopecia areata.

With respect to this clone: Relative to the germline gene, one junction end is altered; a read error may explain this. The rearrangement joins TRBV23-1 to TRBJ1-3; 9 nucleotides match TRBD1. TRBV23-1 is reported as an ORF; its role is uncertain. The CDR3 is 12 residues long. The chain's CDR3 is CASSQSGTGNCF. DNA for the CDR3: TGCGCCAGCAGTCAGTCCGGGACAGGGAATTGTTTT.

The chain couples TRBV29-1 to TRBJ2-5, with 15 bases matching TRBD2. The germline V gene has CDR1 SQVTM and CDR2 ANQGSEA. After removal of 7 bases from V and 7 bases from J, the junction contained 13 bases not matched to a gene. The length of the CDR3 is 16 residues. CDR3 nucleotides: TGCAGCGCCGGGACTAGCGGGGGGCCCCGTTCGTTGACCCAGTACTTC. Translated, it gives CSAGTSGGPRSLTQYF.

For the CDR3, the DNA is TGTGCCAGCAGCTTGACAGGGAGGGGAGATACGCAGTATTTT. It specifies CASSLTGRGDTQYF. V and J are TRBV5-6 and TRBJ2-3; a weak D match, TRBD2 (7 bases). The CDR3 covers 14 residues. Germline V gene sequence: CDR1 SGHDT, CDR2 YYEEEE. V gave up 1 base and J gave up 5 bases, with 11 bases separating them.

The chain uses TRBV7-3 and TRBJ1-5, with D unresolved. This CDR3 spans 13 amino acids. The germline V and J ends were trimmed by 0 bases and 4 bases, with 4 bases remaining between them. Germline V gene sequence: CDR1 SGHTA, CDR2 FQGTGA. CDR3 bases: TGTGCCAGCAGCTTAACCGTGAATCAGCCCCAGCATTTT. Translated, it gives CASSLTVNQPQHF.

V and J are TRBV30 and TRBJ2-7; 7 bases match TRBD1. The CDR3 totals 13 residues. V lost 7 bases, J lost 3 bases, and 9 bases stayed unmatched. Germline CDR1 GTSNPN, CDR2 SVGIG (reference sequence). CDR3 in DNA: TGTGCCTCGACAACAGGGGATAACTACGAGCAGTACTTC. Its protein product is CASTTGDNYEQYF.

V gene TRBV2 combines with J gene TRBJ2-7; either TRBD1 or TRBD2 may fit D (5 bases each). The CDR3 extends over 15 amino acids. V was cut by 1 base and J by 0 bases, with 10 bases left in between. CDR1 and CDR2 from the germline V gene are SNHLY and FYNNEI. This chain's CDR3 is CASSEDGATSYEQYF. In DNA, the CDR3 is TGTGCCAGCAGTGAAGACGGGGCCACCTCCTACGAGCAGTACTTC.

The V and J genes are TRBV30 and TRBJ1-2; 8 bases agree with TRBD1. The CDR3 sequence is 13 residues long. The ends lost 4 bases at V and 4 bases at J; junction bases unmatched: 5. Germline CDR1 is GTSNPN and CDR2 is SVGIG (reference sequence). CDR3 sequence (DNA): TGTGCCTGGACCCAGGGGGCTTTCTATGGCTACACCTTC. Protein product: CAWTQGAFYGYTF.

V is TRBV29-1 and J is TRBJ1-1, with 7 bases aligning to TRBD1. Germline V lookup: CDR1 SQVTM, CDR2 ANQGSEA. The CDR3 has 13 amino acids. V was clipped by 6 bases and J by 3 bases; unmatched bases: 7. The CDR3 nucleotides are TGCAGCGTGGGAAGACAGGGCTACACTGAAGCTTTCTTT. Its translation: CSVGRQGYTEAFF. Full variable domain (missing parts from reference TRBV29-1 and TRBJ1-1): SAVISQKPSRDICQRGTSLTIQCQVDSQVTMMFWYRQQPGQSLTLIATANQGSEATYESGFVIDKFPISRPNLTFSTLTVSNMSPEDSSIYLCSVGRQGYTEAFFGQGTRLTVV.

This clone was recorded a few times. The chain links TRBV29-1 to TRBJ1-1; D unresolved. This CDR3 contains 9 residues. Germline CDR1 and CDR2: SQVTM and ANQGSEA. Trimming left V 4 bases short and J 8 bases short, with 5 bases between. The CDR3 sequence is CSVAPEAFF. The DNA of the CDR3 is TGCAGCGTTGCACCCGAAGCTTTCTTT.

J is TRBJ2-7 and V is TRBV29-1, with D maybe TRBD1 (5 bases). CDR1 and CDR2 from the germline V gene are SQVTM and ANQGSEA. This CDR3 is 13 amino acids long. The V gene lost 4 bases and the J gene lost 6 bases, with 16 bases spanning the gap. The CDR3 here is CSVVTGFQGEQYF. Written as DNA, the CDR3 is TGCAGCGTTGTCACCGGTTTTCAGGGCGAGCAGTACTTC.

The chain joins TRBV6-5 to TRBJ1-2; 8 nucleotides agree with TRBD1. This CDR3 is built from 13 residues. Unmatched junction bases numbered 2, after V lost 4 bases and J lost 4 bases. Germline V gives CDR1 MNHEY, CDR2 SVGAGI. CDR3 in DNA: TGTGCCAGCAGTTTGGACAGGGTCTATGGCTACACCTTC. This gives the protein CASSLDRVYGYTF.

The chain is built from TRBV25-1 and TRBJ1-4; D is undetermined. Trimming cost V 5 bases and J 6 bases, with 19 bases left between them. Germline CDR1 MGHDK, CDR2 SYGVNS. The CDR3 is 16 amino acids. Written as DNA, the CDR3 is TGTGCCAGCAGTTCACCTTTAGCGGTTTTGGATGAAAAACTGTTTTTT. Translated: CASSSPLAVLDEKLFF.

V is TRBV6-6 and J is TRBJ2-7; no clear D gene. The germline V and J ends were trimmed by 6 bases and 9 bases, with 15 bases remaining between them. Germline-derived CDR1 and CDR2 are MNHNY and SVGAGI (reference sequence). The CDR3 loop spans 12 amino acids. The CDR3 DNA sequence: TGTGCCAGCAGCAAGGGCTCCCCCGGGCAGTACTTC. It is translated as CASSKGSPGQYF.

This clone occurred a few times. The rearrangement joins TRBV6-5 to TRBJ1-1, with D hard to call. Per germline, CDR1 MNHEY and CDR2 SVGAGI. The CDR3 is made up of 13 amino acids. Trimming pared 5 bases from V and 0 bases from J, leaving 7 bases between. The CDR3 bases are TGTGCCAGCAGTAGGGCGGTGAACACTGAAGCTTTCTTT. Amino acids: CASSRAVNTEAFF.

The CDR3 protein is CASSLHWDTEAFF. CDR3 nucleotides: TGTGCCAGCAGCTTACACTGGGACACTGAAGCTTTCTTT. The gene calls are TRBV7-2 and TRBJ1-1; the D is unclear. CDR3 length: 13 amino acids. The germline CDR1 and CDR2 sequences are SGHTA and FQGNSA. V was pared by 2 bases and J by 3 bases, with 7 bases between.

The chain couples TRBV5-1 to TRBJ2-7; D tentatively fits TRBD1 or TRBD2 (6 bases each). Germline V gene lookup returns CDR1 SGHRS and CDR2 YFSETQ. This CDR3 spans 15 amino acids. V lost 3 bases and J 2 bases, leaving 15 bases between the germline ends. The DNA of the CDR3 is TGCGCCAGCAGCTCCCCAAGGGGGGACGCCTACGAGCAGTACTTC. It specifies CASSSPRGDAYEQYF. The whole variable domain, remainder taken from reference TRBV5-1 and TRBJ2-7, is KAGVTQTPRYLIKTRGQQVTLSCSPISGHRSVSWYQQTPGQGLQFLFEYFSETQRNKGNFPGRFSGRQFSNSRSEMNVSTLELGDSALYLCASSSPRGDAYEQYFGPGTRLTVT.